The rows below give T cell receptor beta chains drawn from one sample of a study of long-term antiretroviral therapy in people with HIV. Some clones are missing from TCRdb's copy, which holds only in-frame ones; the method was immunoSEQ multiplex PCR. The table records approximately 15,000 clones, more than 75% of them present only once. The source was unsorted PBMCs, collected 3.1 years after starting antiretroviral therapy. These receptors originate from a man between 40 and 49 years old with HIV. Both conserved end residues are part of each CDR3. A D gene is named only where the DNA matches it firmly. Some rows have no size entry. The others give once, few or many, or a class for an expanded clone.

length,V,J,D,size,DNA,CDR3
13,TRBV29-1,TRBJ1-5,NA,NA,TGCAGCGTTGTTGAAAGGCCGGGTCAGCCCCAGCATTTT,CSVVERPGQPQHF
15,TRBV5-6,TRBJ1-2,NA,few,TGTGCCAGCAGCTTGGATGGGCGCGACCTCTATGGCTACACCTTC,CASSLDGRDLYGYTF
16,TRBV27,TRBJ1-2,NA,NA,TGTGCCAGCAGTTTAAATTCTGCGAGTAGCTACGGGGGCTACACCTTC,CASSLNSASSYGGYTF
14,TRBV7-9,TRBJ2-3,NA,NA,TGTGCCAGCAGCTCTAGTGCCGCTCCAGATACGCAGTATTTT,CASSSSAAPDTQYF
15,TRBV10-1,TRBJ2-5,NA,NA,TGCGCCAGCAGTGCTACACCGGGCCCCGAAGAGACCCAGTACTTC,CASSATPGPEETQYF
12,TRBV19,TRBJ1-2,TRBD1,NA,TGTGCCACCCAGGACAGGAACTATGGCTACACCTTC,CATQDRNYGYTF
14,TRBV10-3,TRBJ2-5,NA,NA,TGTGCCACTAGACAGACACCCATCCAAGAGACCCAGTACTTC,CATRQTPIQETQYF
12,TRBV6-1,TRBJ1-1,NA,few,TGTGCCACCCTGGACGCGGCCACTGAAGCTTTCTTT,CATLDAATEAFF
15,TRBV7-9,TRBJ2-2,TRBD2,NA,TGTGCCAGCAGCTCATGGAAAAGCGGGGTCGGGGAGCTGTTTTTT,CASSSWKSGVGELFF
14,TRBV19,TRBJ2-7,TRBD1,medium-sized,TGTGCCAGTAGTATCCGACAGGGGGTCTACGAGCAGTACTTC,CASSIRQGVYEQYF
14,TRBV5-6,TRBJ1-2,TRBD1,few,TGTGCCAGCAGCATGGGACAGGGGAACTATGGCTACACCTTC,CASSMGQGNYGYTF
16,TRBV18,TRBJ2-1,NA,NA,TGTGCCAGCTCCCATCCTGGGCAGCCTTATCGCAATGAGCAGTTCTTC,CASSHPGQPYRNEQFF
13,TRBV6-5,TRBJ1-4,NA,NA,TGTGCCAGCAGTGCCCAGGGTAAAGAAAAACTGTTTTTT,CASSAQGKEKLFF
14,TRBV10-2,TRBJ1-2,TRBD1,NA,TGCGCCAGCAGTGACCCCGGGACAGTCTATGGCTACACCTTC,CASSDPGTVYGYTF
12,TRBV30,TRBJ1-5,NA,NA,TGTGCCTGGAGTCGCGGAAATCAGCCCCAGCATTTT,CAWSRGNQPQHF